This passage covers 9 T cell receptor beta chains from one sample sequenced in a study of blood T cell repertoires in COVID-19. TCRdb's table, derived via immunoSEQ multiplex PCR, lists solely in-frame clones and lacks some. Among about 400,000 clones listed, more than 75% were seen once. The sample taken for sequencing was PBMCs or T cells enriched from blood (not recorded which). These receptors were taken from a woman aged 25 to 39 with acute COVID-19.

The J gene is TRBJ1-1, the V gene TRBV5-1; weak D call: TRBD1 (5 bases). The ends were cut back, 0 bases at V and 5 bases at J, with 11 bases in the middle. The CDR3 loop spans 14 amino acids. The V gene's germline CDR1 is SGHRS and CDR2 YFSETQ. This chain's CDR3 is CASSLASGRTEAFF. As DNA, the CDR3 is TGCGCCAGCAGCTTGGCGTCAGGGAGGACTGAAGCTTTCTTT.

V is TRBV5-1 and J is TRBJ1-4; tentatively, D is TRBD1 (5 bases). CDR3 length: 16 amino acids. Germline V lookup: CDR1 SGHRS, CDR2 YFSETQ. Trimming stripped 0 bases from V and 5 bases from J, with 14 bases between. This CDR3 is CASSLAEAGGNEKLFF. The DNA for the CDR3 is TGCGCCAGCAGCTTGGCCGAGGCGGGGGGGAATGAAAAACTGTTTTTT.

Written as DNA, the CDR3 is TGTGCCAGCAGCGTAGTGGCAGGGATGGTCACTGAAGCTTTCTTT. This sequence encodes CASSVVAGMVTEAFF. This chain joins TRBV9 and TRBJ1-1, with D possibly TRBD1 on 5 matching bases. With 0 bases removed from V and 4 bases from J, the gap between germline ends came to 13 bases. This CDR3 is built from 15 residues. Germline CDR1 is SGDLS and CDR2 is YYNGEE.

The chain couples TRBV6-5 to TRBJ2-1; 8 bases match TRBD1. The CDR3 is 15 residues long. Germline-derived CDR1 and CDR2 are MNHEY and SVGAGI. J gave up 10 bases and V 4 bases, and 12 bases lay outside the gene matches. CDR3 bases: TGTGCCAGCAGTTCCACAGGACAGGGTGGAGGGGAGCAGTTCTTC. Its protein is CASSSTGQGGGEQFF.

The CDR3 DNA is TGTGCCAGCAGCTTAGGACAGGGGGTGTACGAGCAGTACTTC. Its translation: CASSLGQGVYEQYF. The gene calls are TRBV7-9 and TRBJ2-7, with 9 bases matching TRBD1. Per the germline V gene, CDR1 is SEHNR and CDR2 is FQNEAQ (reference sequence). The length of the CDR3 is 14 residues. V lost 1 base to trimming and J lost 4 bases; unmatched junction nucleotides: 2. Drawing the rest from reference TRBV7-9 and TRBJ2-7, the complete variable domain is DTGVSQNPRHKITKRGQNVTFRCDPISEHNRLYWYRQTLGQGPEFLTYFQNEAQLEKSRLLSDRFSAERPKGSFSTLEIQRTEQGDSAMYLCASSLGQGVYEQYFGPGTRLTVT.

This chain uses TRBV4-1 with TRBJ1-3; TRBD1 is a possible D gene (6 bases). Between the trimmed V and J ends, which lost 4 bases and 0 bases, there was a span of 10 bases. The CDR3 runs to 15 residues. Germline CDR1 reads MGHRA; CDR2 reads YSYEKL. The CDR3 DNA is TGCGCCAGCAGCCCGGACAGTTTCTCTGGAAACACCATATATTTT. It codes for CASSPDSFSGNTIYF.

This chain uses TRBV7-2 with TRBJ1-2; 12 bases fit TRBD1. V gave up 5 bases and J gave up 7 bases; unmatched junction bases: 8. This CDR3 is 15 amino acids long. Germline V gene sequence: CDR1 SGHTA, CDR2 FQGNSA. CDR3 DNA sequence: TGTGCCAGCAGCACATCCGGGACAGGGGGCATTGGCTACACCTTC. The encoded protein is CASSTSGTGGIGYTF.

This clone has just a few counts. This rearrangement joins TRBV2 to TRBJ2-2, with unresolved D. The CDR3 loop spans 11 amino acids. Germline loops: CDR1 SNHLY, CDR2 FYNNEI. V was trimmed by 6 bases and J by 8 bases, leaving 7 bases between them. Written as DNA, the CDR3 is TGTGCCAGCAGAGCTCGGGGGGAGCTGTTTTTT. Protein sequence: CASRARGELFF.

The rearrangement uses TRBV1 and TRBJ2-2; the D call in the table, TRBD2, was not verified against the DNA. TRBV1 constitutes a pseudogene. CDR3 length: 18 amino acids. The CDR3: CTSRTGLAGGTNTGELFF. The CDR3 region has the DNA TGCACCAGCAGGACGGGACTAGCGGGGGGCACGAACACCGGGGAGCTGTTTTTT.